The following is a TCR beta chain sequence with its context. This CDR3 has 14 amino acids. The germline V gene encodes CDR1 SGDLS and CDR2 YYNGEE. Trimming stripped 4 bases from V and 9 bases from J, with 17 bases between. This entry is derived from a study of molecular identifiers for immune sequencing clone quantification. TCRdb re-derived calls from the PCR reads in MiXCR, one entry per CDR3 protein. The sample has about 500,000 distinct CDR3 sequences; less than 30% are singletons. For naive CD8 T cells, sorting used the CD8+CD4-CCR7+CD45RA+ phenotype. Sample: naive CD8+ T cells from blood, with Jurkat cell RNA spiked in. Subset denoted: FACS-sorted CD8+CD4-CCR7+CD45RA+ naive T cells. The rearrangement links TRBV9 to TRBJ2-1; D is tentatively TRBD1 or TRBD2 (5 bases each). This TCR came from a human donor in good health. Some libraries in this study had Jurkat cell RNA spiked in. This CDR3 reads CASSPRGDGGEQFF. DNA for the CDR3: TGTGCCAGCAGCCCCCGGGGCGATGGGGGTGAGCAGTTCTTC.